The 22 T cell receptor beta chains below all came from one sample that was sequenced in a study of blood T cell repertoires in COVID-19. Only in-frame clones appear in the TCRdb table, and some are missing; sequencing was by immunoSEQ multiplex PCR. The sample carries around 620,000 clones, 85% to 90% recorded once. Sequencing was carried out using peripheral blood. The receptors were gathered from a woman younger than 30 with acute or convalescent COVID-19.

The chain has TRBV10-3 and TRBJ1-2, with no clear D. The CDR3 is made up of 13 amino acids. Germline loops: CDR1 ENHRY, CDR2 SYGVKD. Trimming shortened V by 4 bases and J by 5 bases, and 11 bases separated the two germline ends. The CDR3 DNA sequence: TGTGCCATCAGTGCCCGAGGTGGATATGGCTACACCTTC. Translated: CAISARGGYGYTF.

DNA for the CDR3: TGTGCCTCCGGGGCAGGGGACGGCTACACCTTC. It encodes CASGAGDGYTF. The chain combines TRBV10-3 with TRBJ1-2; tentative D call: TRBD1 (6 bases). CDR3 size: 11 residues. V dropped 11 bases and J dropped 8 bases, with 15 bases sitting between them. Per the germline V gene, CDR1 is ENHRY and CDR2 is SYGVKD.

CDR3 coding DNA: TGTGCCAGCAGTGAAATAGCGGGGGCGCGCTCGCGCACAGATACGCAGTATTTT. Protein: CASSEIAGARSRTDTQYF. The chain recombines TRBV2 with TRBJ2-3, with TRBD2 matching over 9 bases. V trimming: 2 bases; J trimming: 1 base; junction bases outside the gene matches: 10. The CDR3 has 18 amino acids. Germline values: CDR1 SNHLY, CDR2 FYNNEI.

The chain joins TRBV12-3 or TRBV12-4 to TRBJ1-1; no reliable D call. The CDR3 extends over 13 amino acids. Trimming took off 2 bases at V and 3 bases at J, with 7 bases between the two ends. This CDR3 is CASSLNTYTEAFF. The DNA of the CDR3 is TGTGCCAGCAGTTTAAACACGTACACTGAAGCTTTCTTT.

The chain carries TRBV9 and TRBJ1-6; 7 positions agree with TRBD1. J gave up 3 bases and V 4 bases, and 4 bases lay outside the gene matches. Germline CDR1 SGDLS, CDR2 YYNGEE. This CDR3 has 15 amino acids. CDR3: CASSPTGSYNSPLHF. The CDR3, as DNA: TGTGCCAGCAGCCCGACAGGGAGCTATAATTCACCCCTCCACTTT.

The chain uses TRBV9 and TRBJ2-3, with 15 positions matching TRBD2. This CDR3 comprises 17 residues. The ends lost 0 bases at V and 5 bases at J; junction bases unmatched: 4. Germline assignment: CDR1 SGDLS and CDR2 YYNGEE. The CDR3 protein is CASSVGTSGGAGDTQYF. The CDR3 coding sequence is TGTGCCAGCAGCGTAGGGACTAGCGGGGGGGCGGGAGATACGCAGTATTTT.

This clone was observed a few times. This chain links TRBV2 with TRBJ2-1, with 10 bases lining up with TRBD1. With V trimmed by 4 bases and J by 4 bases, 7 bases remained unmatched. Germline CDR1 reads SNHLY; CDR2 reads FYNNEI. This CDR3 is built from 16 residues. The CDR3 DNA reads TGTGCCAGCAGTGTAGGGGGACAGGGGTCTTACAATGAGCAGTTCTTC. Translating it yields CASSVGGQGSYNEQFF.

This chain joins TRBV10-3 and TRBJ1-2; TRBD1 might be the D (5 bases). In germline, CDR1 is ENHRY, CDR2 SYGVKD. This CDR3 has 11 amino acids. Deletions cut 0 bases from V and 14 bases from J, with 10 bases between. This chain's CDR3 is CAISESGQVTF. The CDR3 region has the DNA TGTGCCATCAGTGAGTCGGGGCAGGTAACCTTC.

The V gene is TRBV18, the J gene TRBJ2-3; D unresolved. V lost 6 bases and J 2 bases, leaving 6 bases between the germline ends. The germline V gene has CDR1 KGHSH and CDR2 LQKENI. This CDR3 is 12 amino acids long. The CDR3 here is CASSVSTDTQYF. The CDR3 coding sequence is TGTGCCAGCTCCGTTTCCACAGATACGCAGTATTTT.

The genes are TRBV7-9 and TRBJ1-6; TRBD1 matches at 7 bases. The CDR3 length is 14 residues. Germline values: CDR1 SEHNR, CDR2 FQNEAQ (reference sequence). Losses at the gene ends were 8 bases for V and 6 bases for J; bases not matched to a gene: 7. The chain's CDR3 is CASAVQGTNSPLHF. Written as DNA, the CDR3 is TGTGCCAGCGCCGTACAGGGGACTAATTCACCCCTCCACTTT.

The chain couples TRBV5-1 to TRBJ2-7; D call uncertain. The CDR3 runs to 14 residues. Germline CDR1 and CDR2: SGHRS and YFSETQ. The germline V and J ends were trimmed by 4 bases and 2 bases, with 13 bases remaining between them. CDR3 coding DNA: TGCGCCAGCAGCCCTGCGCTCCTGGCCTACGAGCAGTACTTC. It specifies CASSPALLAYEQYF.

The chain recombines TRBV25-1 with TRBJ1-2; the D gene is possibly TRBD1 (6 bases). Germline-derived CDR1 and CDR2 are MGHDK and SYGVNS. This CDR3 region has 14 residues. V lost 3 bases and J lost 4, with 12 bases in between. For the CDR3, the DNA is TGTGCCAGCAGTGAGTCTAACAGGGTCTATGGCTACACCTTC. Protein product: CASSESNRVYGYTF.

The V call is TRBV12-3 or TRBV12-4, the J call TRBJ2-7; D not certain. Trimming removed 2 bases from V and 4 bases from J, with 6 bases in between. The CDR3 covers 12 residues. The chain's CDR3 is CASSLNRYEQYF. The DNA of the CDR3 is TGTGCCAGCAGTTTAAACCGGTACGAGCAGTACTTC.

CDR3 DNA: TGTGCCAGCAGCGCCCGGGTCTCTACTAACTATGGCTACACCTTC. Amino acids: CASSARVSTNYGYTF. The chain couples TRBV7-2 to TRBJ1-2; D is uncertain. V was clipped by 5 bases and J by 0 bases, with 13 bases between them. The CDR3 consists of 15 residues. Germline lookup yields CDR1 SGHTA and CDR2 FQGNSA.

The chain joins TRBV9 to TRBJ2-3, with D maybe TRBD2 (6 bases). The germline CDR1 and CDR2 sequences are SGDLS and YYNGEE. This CDR3 is built from 15 residues. V shed 1 base and J shed 0 bases, with 9 bases lying between them. CDR3 loop: CASSVLATSTDTQYF. The CDR3 DNA reads TGTGCCAGCAGCGTACTAGCGACCAGCACAGATACGCAGTATTTT. The full variable domain, completed using reference TRBV9 and TRBJ2-3, is DSGVTQTPKHLITATGQRVTLRCSPRSGDLSVYWYQQSLDQGLQFLIQYYNGEERAKGNILERFSAQQFPDLHSELNLSSLELGDSALYFCASSVLATSTDTQYFGPGTRLTVL.

The CDR3 sequence: CASSWGGTEAFF. The CDR3 DNA follows: TGTGCCAGTAGCTGGGGAGGGACTGAAGCTTTCTTT. The J gene is TRBJ1-1, the V gene TRBV19; D is undetermined. The CDR3 is 12 residues long. The V end lost 6 bases, the J end lost 5 bases, and 10 bases lay between the germline ends. Germline V gene lookup returns CDR1 LNHDA and CDR2 SQIVND (reference sequence). Full variable domain (missing parts from reference TRBV19 and TRBJ1-1): DGGITQSPKYLFRKEGQNVTLSCEQNLNHDAMYWYRQDPGQGLRLIYYSQIVNDFQKGDIAEGYSVSREKKESFPLTVTSAQKNPTAFYLCASSWGGTEAFFGQGTRLTVV.

The rearrangement joins TRBV6-4 to TRBJ2-3; D is possibly TRBD1 (6 bases). Germline CDR1 MRHNA, CDR2 SNTAGT. CDR3 length: 16 amino acids. Trimming took off 6 bases at V and 4 bases at J, with 20 bases between the two ends. The CDR3 DNA is TGTGCCAGCAGCTTTACGAGGAGTGGGGGCCCAGATACGCAGTATTTT. Protein: CASSFTRSGGPDTQYF.

V is TRBV7-2 and J is TRBJ2-3, with a weak D call TRBD2 (7 bases). The germline V gene has CDR1 SGHTA and CDR2 FQGNSA. Trimming cost V 4 bases and J 0 bases, with 14 bases left between them. This CDR3 is built from 16 residues. The CDR3 DNA reads as TGTGCCAGCAGCTCCCTGGGGGGGGGCAGCACAGATACGCAGTATTTT. It encodes CASSSLGGGSTDTQYF.

This clone was observed a handful of times. The CDR3 sequence: CASSSTYNQPQHF. CDR3 nucleotide sequence: TGTGCCAGCAGCTCGACTTACAATCAGCCCCAGCATTTT. This sequence joins TRBV14 and TRBJ1-5, with unresolved D. Trimming left V 5 bases short and J 3 bases short, with 8 bases between. Germline-derived CDR1 and CDR2 are SGHDN and FVKESK. The CDR3 sequence is 13 residues long.

This sequence joins TRBV23-1 and TRBJ1-1; 8 bases agree with TRBD1. TRBV23-1 is reported as an ORF; its role is uncertain. Trimming cost V 7 bases and J 6 bases; bases outside gene matches: 16. The CDR3 consists of 16 residues. The CDR3 protein is CASKLAQGAYIAEAFF. The CDR3 nucleotides are TGCGCCAGCAAGTTGGCGCAGGGGGCATATATCGCTGAAGCTTTCTTT.

To note about this clone: Other DNA sequences in the sample encode the same CDR3. The chain couples TRBV18 to TRBJ1-1, with unresolved D. The length of the CDR3 is 14 residues. Germline V gene lookup returns CDR1 KGHSH and CDR2 LQKENI. Deletions cut 1 base from V and 1 base from J, with 7 bases between. CDR3 in DNA: TGTGCCAGCTCACCACTTGGCCAGAACACTGAAGCTTTCTTT. It codes for CASSPLGQNTEAFF.

The V and J genes are TRBV5-1 and TRBJ2-6, with unresolved D. Germline-derived CDR1 and CDR2 are SGHRS and YFSETQ. V dropped 5 bases and J dropped 0 bases, with 9 bases sitting between them. The CDR3 covers 15 residues. CDR3 sequence reads: CASSPRSSGANVLTF. CDR3 DNA sequence: TGCGCCAGCAGTCCCCGTTCCTCTGGGGCCAACGTCCTGACTTTC.